This entry concerns a single TCR beta chain. Its antigen is unidentified. V lost 6 bases, J lost 0 bases, and 15 bases lay in between. The CDR3 length is 15 residues. In germline, CDR1 is MNHEY, CDR2 SVGAGI. Here immunoSEQ multiplex PCR was the method, and the copy in TCRdb shows in-frame clones only, minus some. The data contain under 850,000 clones, around 70% of them seen just once; the ten biggest clones take up approximately 1.7%. This entry belongs to a study of shared clonotypes between healthy human individuals. General study findings and limits: Sorted-subset samples were not fully sequenced, rarefaction indicated. It was the few donors that limited the genetic and exposure-history diversity represented.

The sequenced sample was memory CD4+ T cells sorted from blood. Indicated subset: CD45RA-negative fraction. The sequence was collected from a woman younger than 45 in good health. This chain connects TRBV6-5 to TRBJ2-7, with a tentative D call TRBD1 (6 bases). As DNA, the CDR3 is TGTGCCAGCAGGCAGGGATGGGGGCCCTCCTACGAGCAGTACTTC. Translating gives CASRQGWGPSYEQYF.